The present entry profiles one T cell receptor beta chain with its context. Germline trimming cut 7 bases from V and 2 bases from J; bases unmatched to any gene: 5. CDR1 and CDR2 from the germline V gene are MRHNA and SNTAGT. This CDR3 region has 14 residues. This entry comes from a study of technical replicates of blood from several donors. Measured with immunoSEQ multiplex PCR; TCRdb has only the in-frame clones, and not every one. The repertoire holds about 14,000 clones, with around 86% as singletons. The chain carries TRBV6-4 and TRBJ2-3; TRBD1 matches 8 bases. The sequenced material came from PBMCs. The sequence was obtained from a human donor in good health. The CDR3 sequence: CASTPGQDTDTQYF. DNA for the CDR3: TGTGCCAGCACACCGGGACAGGACACAGATACGCAGTATTTT.